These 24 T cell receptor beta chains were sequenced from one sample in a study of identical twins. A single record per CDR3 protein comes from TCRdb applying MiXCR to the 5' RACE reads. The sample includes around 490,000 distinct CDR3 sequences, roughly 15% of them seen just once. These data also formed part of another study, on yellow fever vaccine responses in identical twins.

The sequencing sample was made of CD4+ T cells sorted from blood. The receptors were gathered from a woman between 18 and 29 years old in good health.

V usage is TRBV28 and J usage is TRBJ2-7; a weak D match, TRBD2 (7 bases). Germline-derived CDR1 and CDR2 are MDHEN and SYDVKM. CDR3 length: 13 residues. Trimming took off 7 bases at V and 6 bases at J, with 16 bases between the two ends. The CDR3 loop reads CASKEGGAGEQYF. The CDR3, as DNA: TGTGCCAGCAAAGAGGGGGGGGCGGGCGAGCAGTACTTC.

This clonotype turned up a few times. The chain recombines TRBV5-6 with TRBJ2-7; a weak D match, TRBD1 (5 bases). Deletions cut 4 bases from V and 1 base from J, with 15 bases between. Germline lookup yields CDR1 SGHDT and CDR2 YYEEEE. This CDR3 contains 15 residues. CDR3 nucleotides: TGTGCCAGCAGCAAGGTAGGAGACAGTTCCTACGAGCAGTACTTC. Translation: CASSKVGDSSYEQYF. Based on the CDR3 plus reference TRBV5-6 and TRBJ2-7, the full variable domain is DAGVTQSPTHLIKTRGQQVTLRCSPKSGHDTVSWYQQALGQGPQFIFQYYEEEERQRGNFPDRFSGHQFPNYSSELNVNALLLGDSALYLCASSKVGDSSYEQYFGPGTRLTVT.

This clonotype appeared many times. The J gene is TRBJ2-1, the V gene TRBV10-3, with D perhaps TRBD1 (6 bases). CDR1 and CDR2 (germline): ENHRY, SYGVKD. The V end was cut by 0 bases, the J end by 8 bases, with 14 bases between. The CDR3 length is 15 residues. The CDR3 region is CAISESGTLGDEQFF. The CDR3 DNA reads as TGTGCCATCAGTGAGTCGGGGACACTTGGGGATGAGCAGTTCTTC.

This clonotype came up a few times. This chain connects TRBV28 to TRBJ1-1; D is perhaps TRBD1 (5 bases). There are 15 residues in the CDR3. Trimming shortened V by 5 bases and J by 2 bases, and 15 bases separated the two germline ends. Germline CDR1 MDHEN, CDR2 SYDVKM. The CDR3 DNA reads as TGTGCCAGCAGTCTTCAGGGAGGCGGAAACACTGAAGCTTTCTTT. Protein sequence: CASSLQGGGNTEAFF.

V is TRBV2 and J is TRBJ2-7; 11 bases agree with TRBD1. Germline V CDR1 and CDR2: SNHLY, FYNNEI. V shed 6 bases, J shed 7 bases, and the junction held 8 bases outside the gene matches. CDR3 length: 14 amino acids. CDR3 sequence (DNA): TGTGCCAGCAGAGCGCGGGACAGGGGGGGTGAGCAGTACTTC. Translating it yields CASRARDRGGEQYF.

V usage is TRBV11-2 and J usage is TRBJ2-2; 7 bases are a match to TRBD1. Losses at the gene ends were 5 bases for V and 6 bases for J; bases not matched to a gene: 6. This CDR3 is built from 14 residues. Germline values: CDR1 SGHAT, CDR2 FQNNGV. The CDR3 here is CASSEQGIAGELFF. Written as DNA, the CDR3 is TGTGCCAGCAGCGAACAGGGGATTGCCGGGGAGCTGTTTTTT.

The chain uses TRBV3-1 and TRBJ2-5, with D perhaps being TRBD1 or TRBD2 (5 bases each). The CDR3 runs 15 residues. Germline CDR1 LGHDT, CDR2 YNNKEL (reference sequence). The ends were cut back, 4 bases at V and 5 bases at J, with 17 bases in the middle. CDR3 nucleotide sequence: TGTGCCAGCAGCCCTTCCTCAGACTGGGGGGAGACCCAGTACTTC. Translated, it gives CASSPSSDWGETQYF.

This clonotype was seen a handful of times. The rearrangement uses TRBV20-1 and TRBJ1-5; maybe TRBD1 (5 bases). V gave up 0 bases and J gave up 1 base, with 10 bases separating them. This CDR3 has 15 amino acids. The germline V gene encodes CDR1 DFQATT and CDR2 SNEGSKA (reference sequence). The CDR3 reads CSARDLRDSNQPQHF. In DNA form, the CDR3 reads TGCAGTGCTAGAGATCTAAGGGACAGCAATCAGCCCCAGCATTTT.

CDR3 sequence (DNA): TGCAGCGTTGAAGCCGGGACTTTCTCCTACAATGAGCAGTTCTTC. It specifies CSVEAGTFSYNEQFF. The chain combines TRBV29-1 with TRBJ2-1; D might be TRBD2 (6 bases). The CDR3 sequence is 15 residues long. From germline, CDR1 is SQVTM and CDR2 ANQGSEA. V lost 1 base, J lost 0 bases, and 10 bases lay in between.

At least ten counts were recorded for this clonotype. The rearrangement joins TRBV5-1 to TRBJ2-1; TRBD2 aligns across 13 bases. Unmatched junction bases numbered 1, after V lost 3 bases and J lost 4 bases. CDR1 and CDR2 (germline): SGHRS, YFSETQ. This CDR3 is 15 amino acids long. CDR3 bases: TGCGCCAGCAGCTGGGGACTAGCGGGATACAATGAGCAGTTCTTC. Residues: CASSWGLAGYNEQFF.

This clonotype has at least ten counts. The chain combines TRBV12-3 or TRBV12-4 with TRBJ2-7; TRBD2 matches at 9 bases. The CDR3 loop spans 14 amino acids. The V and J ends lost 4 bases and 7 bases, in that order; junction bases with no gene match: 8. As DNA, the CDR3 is TGTGCCAGCAGTTCCGCTAGCGGGAAGTCGGAGCAGTACTTC. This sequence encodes CASSSASGKSEQYF.

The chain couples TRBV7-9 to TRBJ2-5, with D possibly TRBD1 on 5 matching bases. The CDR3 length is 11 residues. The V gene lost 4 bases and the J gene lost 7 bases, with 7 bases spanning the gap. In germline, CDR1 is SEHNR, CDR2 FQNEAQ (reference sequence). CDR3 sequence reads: CASSSTGTQYF. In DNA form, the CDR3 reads TGTGCCAGCAGCTCAACAGGGACCCAGTACTTC.

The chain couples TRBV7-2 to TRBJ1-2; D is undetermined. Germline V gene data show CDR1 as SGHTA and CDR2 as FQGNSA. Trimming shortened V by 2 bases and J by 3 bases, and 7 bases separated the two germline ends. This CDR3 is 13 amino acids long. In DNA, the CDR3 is TGTGCCAGCAGCTTACTTGTGGACTATGGCTACACCTTC. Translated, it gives CASSLLVDYGYTF.

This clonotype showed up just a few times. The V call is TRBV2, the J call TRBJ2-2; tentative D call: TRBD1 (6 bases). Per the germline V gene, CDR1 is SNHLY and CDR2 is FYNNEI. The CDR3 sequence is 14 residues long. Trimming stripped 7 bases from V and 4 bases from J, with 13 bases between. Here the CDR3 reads CASTGELPTGELFF. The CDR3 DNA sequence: TGTGCCAGCACAGGGGAACTTCCCACCGGGGAGCTGTTTTTT.

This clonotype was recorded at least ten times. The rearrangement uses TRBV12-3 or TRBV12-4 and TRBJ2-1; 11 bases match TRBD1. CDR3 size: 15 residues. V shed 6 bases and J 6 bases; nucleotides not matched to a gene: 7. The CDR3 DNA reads TGTGCCAGCAGCACCGGGACAGGGGGGCGCAATGAGCAGTTCTTC. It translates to CASSTGTGGRNEQFF.

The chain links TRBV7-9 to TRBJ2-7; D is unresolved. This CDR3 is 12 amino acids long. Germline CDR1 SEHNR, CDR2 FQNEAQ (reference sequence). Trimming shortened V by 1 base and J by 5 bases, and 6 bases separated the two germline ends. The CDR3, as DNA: TGTGCCAGCAGCTTAGTCTTTGACGAGCAGTACTTC. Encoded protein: CASSLVFDEQYF.

CDR3 residues: CASSPTGQRDTIYF. DNA for the CDR3: TGTGCCAGCTCACCGACAGGCCAAAGAGACACCATATATTTT. This chain uses TRBV18 with TRBJ1-3; possibly TRBD1 for D (6 bases). The CDR3 extends over 14 amino acids. Germline V CDR1 and CDR2: KGHSH, LQKENI. The V gene lost 3 bases and the J gene lost 8 bases, with 14 bases spanning the gap.

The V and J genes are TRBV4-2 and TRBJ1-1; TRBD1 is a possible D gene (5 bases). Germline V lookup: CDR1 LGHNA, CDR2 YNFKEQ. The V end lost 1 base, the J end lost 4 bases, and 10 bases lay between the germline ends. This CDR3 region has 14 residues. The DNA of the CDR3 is TGTGCCAGCAGCCAAGCGGACAAACTCACTGAAGCTTTCTTT. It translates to CASSQADKLTEAFF.

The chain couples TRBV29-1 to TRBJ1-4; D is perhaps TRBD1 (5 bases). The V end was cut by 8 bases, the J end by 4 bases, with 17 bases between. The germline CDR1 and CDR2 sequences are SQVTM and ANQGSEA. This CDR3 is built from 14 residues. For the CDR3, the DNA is TGCAGCACCAAGCAAGGGGCTGGTAATGAAAAACTGTTTTTT. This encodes CSTKQGAGNEKLFF.

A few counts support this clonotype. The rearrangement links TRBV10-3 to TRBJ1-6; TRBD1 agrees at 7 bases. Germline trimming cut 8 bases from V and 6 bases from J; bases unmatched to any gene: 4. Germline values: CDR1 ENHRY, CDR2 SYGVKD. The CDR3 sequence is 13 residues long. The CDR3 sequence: CAIADRPNSPLHF. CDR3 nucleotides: TGTGCCATCGCGGACAGGCCTAATTCACCCCTCCACTTT.

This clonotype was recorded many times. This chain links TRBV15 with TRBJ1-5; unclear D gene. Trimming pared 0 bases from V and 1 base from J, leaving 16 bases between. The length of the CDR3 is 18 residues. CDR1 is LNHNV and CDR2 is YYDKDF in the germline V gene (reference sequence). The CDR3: CATSREGLFRASNQPQHF. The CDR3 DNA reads TGTGCCACCAGCAGAGAGGGATTATTCAGAGCAAGCAATCAGCCCCAGCATTTT.

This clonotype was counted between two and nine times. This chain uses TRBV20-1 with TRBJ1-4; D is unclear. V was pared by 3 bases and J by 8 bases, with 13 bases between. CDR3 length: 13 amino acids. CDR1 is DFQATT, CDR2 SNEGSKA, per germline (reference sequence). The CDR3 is CSASWAKEEKLFF. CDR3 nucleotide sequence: TGCAGTGCTAGTTGGGCAAAAGAGGAAAAACTGTTTTTT.

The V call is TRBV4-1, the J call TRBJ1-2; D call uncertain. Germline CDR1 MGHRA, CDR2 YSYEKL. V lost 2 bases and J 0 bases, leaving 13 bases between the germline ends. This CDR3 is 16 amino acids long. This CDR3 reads CASSQILSGPNYGYTF. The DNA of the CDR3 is TGCGCCAGCAGCCAAATCCTAAGCGGACCTAACTATGGCTACACCTTC.

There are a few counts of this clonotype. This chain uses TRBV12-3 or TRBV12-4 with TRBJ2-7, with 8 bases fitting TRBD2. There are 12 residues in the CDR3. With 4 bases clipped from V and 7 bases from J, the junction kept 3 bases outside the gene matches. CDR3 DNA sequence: TGTGCCAGCAGTTCTAGCGGGCTTGAGCAGTACTTC. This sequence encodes CASSSSGLEQYF.